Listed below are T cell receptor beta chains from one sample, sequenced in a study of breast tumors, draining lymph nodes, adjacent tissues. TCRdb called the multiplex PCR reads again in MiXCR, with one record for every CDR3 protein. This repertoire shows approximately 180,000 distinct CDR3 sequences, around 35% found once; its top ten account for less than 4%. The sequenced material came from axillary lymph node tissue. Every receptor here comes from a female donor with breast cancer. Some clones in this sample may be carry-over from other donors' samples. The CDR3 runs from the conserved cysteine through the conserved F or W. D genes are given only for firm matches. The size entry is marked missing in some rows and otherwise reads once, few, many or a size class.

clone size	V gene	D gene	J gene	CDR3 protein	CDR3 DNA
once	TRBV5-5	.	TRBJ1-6	CASSLRVGYNSPLHF	TGTGCCAGCAGCTTGCGCGTGGGGTATAATTCACCCCTCCACTTT
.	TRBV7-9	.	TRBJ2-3	CASGDADTQYF	TGTGCCAGCGGTGACGCAGATACGCAGTATTTT
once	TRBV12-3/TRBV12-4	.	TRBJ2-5	CASSVRRGATQYF	TGTGCCAGCAGTGTCAGACGGGGAGCGACCCAGTACTTC
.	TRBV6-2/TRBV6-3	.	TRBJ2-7	CASSHAGINYEQYF	TGTGCCAGCAGTCATGCGGGGATCAACTACGAGCAGTACTTC
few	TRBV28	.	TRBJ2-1	CASRQAGEYYNEQFF	TGTGCCAGCAGACAAGCGGGCGAATACTACAATGAGCAGTTCTTC
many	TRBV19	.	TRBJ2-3	CASSDGGGTDTQYF	TGTGCCAGTTCCGATGGGGGAGGCACAGATACGCAGTATTTT
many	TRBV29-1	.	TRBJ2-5	CSVASAPQYF	TGCAGCGTTGCCTCGGCCCCCCAGTACTTC
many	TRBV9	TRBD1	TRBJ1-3	CASSPGQGRNTIYF	TGTGCCAGCAGCCCCGGACAGGGTAGAAACACCATATATTTT
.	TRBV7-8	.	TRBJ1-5	CASSIGQPQHF	TGTGCCAGCAGCATAGGACAGCCCCAGCATTTT
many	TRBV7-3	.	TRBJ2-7	CASSVDLGYEQYF	TGTGCCAGCAGCGTGGACCTTGGCTACGAGCAGTACTTC
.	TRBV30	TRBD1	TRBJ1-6	CAWSASRDSYNSPLHF	TGTGCCTGGAGCGCAAGCCGGGACAGTTATAATTCACCCCTCCACTTT
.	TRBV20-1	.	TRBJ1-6	CSARELQGGNSPLHF	TGCAGTGCTAGAGAGCTACAGGGCGGCAATTCACCCCTCCACTTT
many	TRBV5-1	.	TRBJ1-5	CASSLEDINQPQHF	TGCGCCAGCAGCTTGGAGGACATCAATCAGCCCCAGCATTTT
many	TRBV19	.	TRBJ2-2	CASRVLGTTNTGELFF	TGTGCCAGTCGAGTACTGGGGACAACGAACACCGGGGAGCTGTTTTTT
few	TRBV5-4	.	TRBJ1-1	CASSRGGSAEAFF	TGTGCCAGCAGCCGGGGAGGGAGCGCTGAAGCTTTCTTT
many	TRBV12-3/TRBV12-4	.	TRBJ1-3	CASSFKGSGNTIYF	TGTGCCAGCAGTTTCAAGGGCTCTGGAAACACCATATATTTT
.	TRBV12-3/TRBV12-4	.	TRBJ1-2	CASSLTSGGALTRDGYTF	TGTGCCAGCAGTCTCACTAGCGGGGGGGCTTTGACCCGAGATGGCTACACCTTC
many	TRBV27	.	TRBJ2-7	CASRSTLYEQYF	TGTGCCAGCAGATCGACACTATACGAGCAGTACTTC
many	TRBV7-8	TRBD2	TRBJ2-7	CASSPSVGLARGVGEQYF	TGTGCCAGCAGCCCCAGTGTGGGACTAGCAAGGGGCGTGGGTGAGCAGTACTTC
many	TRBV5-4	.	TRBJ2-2	CASSLAAGGVTGELFF	TGTGCCAGCAGCTTGGCCGCTGGCGGCGTCACCGGGGAGCTGTTTTTT
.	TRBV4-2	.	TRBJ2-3	CASSHEGSSTDTQYF	TGTGCCAGCAGCCACGAAGGGAGTAGCACAGATACGCAGTATTTT
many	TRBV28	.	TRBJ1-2	CASSLNDNYGYTF	TGTGCCAGCAGTTTGAACGATAACTATGGCTACACCTTC
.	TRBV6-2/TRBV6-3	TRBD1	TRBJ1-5	CASSHTRQGAHSNQPQHF	TGTGCCAGCAGTCACACCCGACAGGGGGCTCATAGCAATCAGCCCCAGCATTTT
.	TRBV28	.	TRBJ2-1	CASSSGASGYNEQSF	TGTGCCAGCAGTTCGGGGGCTAGCGGTTACAATGAGCAGTCCTTC
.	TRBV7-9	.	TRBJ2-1	CSSSLATAYNEQFF	TGTTCCAGCAGCTTGGCGACTGCCTACAATGAGCAGTTCTTC
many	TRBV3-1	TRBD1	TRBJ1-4	CASSLTGVGEKLFF	TGTGCCAGCAGCCTGACAGGGGTCGGAGAAAAACTGTTTTTT
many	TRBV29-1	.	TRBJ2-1	CSGRVTPSYNEQFF	TGCAGCGGGAGGGTGACTCCTTCCTACAATGAGCAGTTCTTC
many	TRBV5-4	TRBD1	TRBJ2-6	CASSSRQGAGANVLTF	TGTGCCAGCAGCTCCAGACAGGGCGCTGGGGCCAACGTCCTGACTTTC
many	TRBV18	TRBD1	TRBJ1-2	CASSASRDRVGGYTF	TGTGCCAGCTCAGCGTCCCGGGACAGGGTTGGAGGCTACACCTTC
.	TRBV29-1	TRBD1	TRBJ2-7	CSVEEGQGFYEWYF	TGCAGCGTTGAAGAGGGACAGGGTTTCTACGAGTGGTACTTC
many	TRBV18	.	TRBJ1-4	CAGARGRDEKLFF	TGTGCCGGCGCGAGAGGGCGGGACGAAAAACTGTTTTTT
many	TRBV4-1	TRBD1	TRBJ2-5	CASSQETSGGQYF	TGCGCCAGCAGCCAAGAGACTTCAGGGGGCCAGTACTTC
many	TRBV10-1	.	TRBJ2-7	CASSPGGASEQYF	TGCGCCAGCAGTCCGGGTGGGGCTAGCGAGCAGTACTTC
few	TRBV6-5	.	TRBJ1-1	CASSQRDGENTEAFF	TGTGCCAGCAGCCAAAGAGACGGGGAGAACACTGAAGCTTTCTTT
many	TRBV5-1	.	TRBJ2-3	CASSLDGASTDTQYF	TGCGCCAGCAGCTTGGACGGAGCTAGCACAGATACGCAGTATTTT
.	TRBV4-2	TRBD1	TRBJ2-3	CASSQLLTGQDTQYF	TGTGCCAGCAGCCAACTGCTGACAGGGCAAGATACGCAGTATTTT
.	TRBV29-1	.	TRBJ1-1	CSVKANTKAFF	TGCAGCGTAAAGGCGAACACTAAAGCTTTCTTT
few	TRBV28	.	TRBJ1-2	CASSPPAAYGYTF	TGTGCCAGCAGTCCCCCGGCAGCCTATGGCTACACCTTC
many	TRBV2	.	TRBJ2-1	CASSEIHPSTGALYNEQFF	TGTGCCAGCAGTGAAATCCATCCGTCGACGGGGGCCCTCTACAATGAGCAGTTCTTC
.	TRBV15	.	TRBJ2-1	CATSRDPTRASYNEQFF	TGTGCCACCAGCAGAGATCCCACCAGGGCCTCCTACAATGAGCAGTTCTTC
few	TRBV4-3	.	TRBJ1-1	CASSQEQGVSSEAFF	TGCGCCAGCAGCCAAGAACAGGGCGTTTCTAGTGAAGCTTTCTTT
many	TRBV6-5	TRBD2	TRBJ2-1	CASKGLAGATEQFF	TGTGCCAGCAAGGGACTAGCGGGAGCGACTGAGCAGTTCTTC
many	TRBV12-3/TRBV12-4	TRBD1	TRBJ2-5	CASSTDRGTWQETQYF	TGTGCCAGCAGTACTGACAGGGGCACGTGGCAAGAGACCCAGTACTTC
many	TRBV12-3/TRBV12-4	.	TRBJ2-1	CASSGVRASYNEQFF	TGTGCCAGCAGTGGGGTCCGGGCCTCCTACAATGAGCAGTTCTTC
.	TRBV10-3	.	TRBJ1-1	CAIGGGNTEAFF	TGTGCCATTGGGGGGGGGAACACTGAAGCTTTCTTT
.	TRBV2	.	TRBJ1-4	CASSPKGRTNEKLFF	TGTGCCAGCAGTCCCAAGGGCAGGACGAATGAAAAACTGTTTTTT
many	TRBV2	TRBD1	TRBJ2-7	CASQSRDRVYYEQYF	TGTGCCAGCCAATCACGGGACAGGGTTTACTACGAGCAGTACTTC